The text below deals with one T cell receptor (beta chain). No antigen is known for it. One end of the junction fails to match germline, which may point to a read error. This specimen belongs to a study of PD-1 blockade in classical Hodgkin lymphoma (TCRdb year 2020). Notes on the research overall: Nivolumab dosing was 3 mg/kg intravenously every 2 weeks, continuing until either disease progression or unacceptable toxicity. A peripheral blood immune signature of response to PD-1 blockade in classical Hodgkin lymphoma was defined using TCR beta sequencing and CyTOF. General findings and caveats noted by the study authors: Diversity was lower in patients who began nivolumab less than 1 year after ASCT, so these patients were left out of later analyses to avoid confounding by immune reconstitution. CD4+ but not CD8+ TCR diversity rose significantly by C4D1 (p=0.0027 vs p=0.16), most apparent in complete responders (p=0.02). Newly diagnosed patients were reported to have lower baseline TCR diversity than healthy donors, and relapsed/refractory patients were reported to have lower baseline TCR diversity still. Trial patients with a complete response had baseline diversity similar to that of newly diagnosed patients, while partial responders and progressors had significantly lower diversity. The study was restricted to a single clinical trial cohort, and the causes of repertoire differences, possibly disease activity or prior therapy, were left undefined.

This specimen's time point label, per the study, means: cycle 1 day 1 (C1D1), immediately before nivolumab initiation. All trial patients had relapsed after autologous stem cell transplantation, with cohorts A, B and C differing in prior brentuximab vedotin exposure. A Miltenyi CD4+ T cell isolation kit was used for magnetic negative selection to purify CD4+ T cells from thawed PBMCs. A total of 56 patients with relapsed/refractory classical Hodgkin lymphoma made up the trial cohort, and each patient's best overall response was complete response, partial response or progressive disease. Trial patients were treated with single-agent nivolumab in the multi-cohort phase II CheckMate 205 trial. An independent review committee assessed best overall response by applying the 2007 International Working Group response criteria. Trial PBMCs were collected just before the start of nivolumab (C1D1) and during therapy at cycle 2 day 1 and cycle 4 day 1. Peripheral blood was collected in 8 mL Vacutainer Cell Preparation Tubes, from which PBMCs were isolated by centrifugation and then cryopreserved. Purified CD4+ and CD8+ fractions were prepared only for cases where an additional PBMC sample was available. Magnetically labelled cells were depleted on LS columns in a quadroMACS separator, and the flow-through was collected as the purified fraction.

The CDR3 holds 11 amino acids from the cysteine to the phenylalanine. This entry keeps only the CDR3 DNA: 33 bases, framed from base 1. CDR1 and CDR2 (DFQATT, SNEGSKA) derive from the germline V gene (reference sequence). Genomic DNA was isolated using the Qiagen DNeasy kit from unsorted PBMCs as well as from negatively selected CD4+ and CD8+ fractions. TCR beta CDR3 regions were amplified by immunoSEQ multiplex PCR using primers annealing to V and J segments. Amplification bias was minimized using a synthetic immune receptor repertoire, and residual bias was removed computationally after sequencing. From the authors' description of their analysis: Custom Python scripts were used to quantify repertoire diversity as the Shannon entropy index. Unsorted, CD4+ and CD8+ repertoires were examined separately, except in combined analyses, for which CD4+ and CD8+ sequences were merged in silico. Clonal expansion was defined as a frequency increase of at least 2-fold after treatment compared with C1D1, and clones undetected at baseline were assigned a pseudocount of 0.5. Clones with 0 or 1 copy at C1D1 were defined as singleton clones, while clones with 2 or more copies were defined as non-singleton clones. Clones expanded in unsorted samples were labelled as CD4+, CD8+ or unknown by matching protein sequences in sorted samples from the same patient. Wilcoxon tests were applied to paired samples to test diversity changes from C1D1 to C4D1. Not all clones reach the TCRdb copy of this immuneACCESS table, which keeps in-frame sequences only. Checked studies attribute under half of the gap to unresolved V genes and leave the rest unexplained. The DNA gave D and trimming, while V, J and clone size come from that table. The sample table contains 6,000 to 7,000 clones; only one count was recorded for 70% to 80% of them. 2% to 3% of the sample belongs to the ten largest clones.

The receptor's source is a human donor with classical Hodgkin lymphoma. The receptor chain draws on TRBV20-1 and TRBJ2-1, and TRBD2 aligns with 9 junction nucleotides. Sequenced here: CD4+ T cells from blood, sampled at baseline. The CDR3 reads as follows: CLAGAYNEQFF. At the DNA level, the sequence is TGTTTAGCGGGAGCCTACAATGAGCAGTTCTTC.